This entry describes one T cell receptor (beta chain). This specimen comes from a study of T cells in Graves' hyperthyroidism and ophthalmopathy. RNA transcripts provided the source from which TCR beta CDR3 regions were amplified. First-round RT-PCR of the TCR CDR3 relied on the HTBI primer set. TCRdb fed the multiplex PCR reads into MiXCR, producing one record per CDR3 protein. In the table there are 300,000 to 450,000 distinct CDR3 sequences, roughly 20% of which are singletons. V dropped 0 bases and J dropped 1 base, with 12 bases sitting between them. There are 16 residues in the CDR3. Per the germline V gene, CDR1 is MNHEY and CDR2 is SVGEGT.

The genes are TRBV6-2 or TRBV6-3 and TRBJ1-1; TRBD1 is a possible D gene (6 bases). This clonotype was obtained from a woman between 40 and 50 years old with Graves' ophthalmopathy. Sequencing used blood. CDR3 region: CASSYSRGGPNTEAFF. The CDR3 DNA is TGTGCCAGCAGTTACTCGAGAGGGGGTCCGAACACTGAAGCTTTCTTT.